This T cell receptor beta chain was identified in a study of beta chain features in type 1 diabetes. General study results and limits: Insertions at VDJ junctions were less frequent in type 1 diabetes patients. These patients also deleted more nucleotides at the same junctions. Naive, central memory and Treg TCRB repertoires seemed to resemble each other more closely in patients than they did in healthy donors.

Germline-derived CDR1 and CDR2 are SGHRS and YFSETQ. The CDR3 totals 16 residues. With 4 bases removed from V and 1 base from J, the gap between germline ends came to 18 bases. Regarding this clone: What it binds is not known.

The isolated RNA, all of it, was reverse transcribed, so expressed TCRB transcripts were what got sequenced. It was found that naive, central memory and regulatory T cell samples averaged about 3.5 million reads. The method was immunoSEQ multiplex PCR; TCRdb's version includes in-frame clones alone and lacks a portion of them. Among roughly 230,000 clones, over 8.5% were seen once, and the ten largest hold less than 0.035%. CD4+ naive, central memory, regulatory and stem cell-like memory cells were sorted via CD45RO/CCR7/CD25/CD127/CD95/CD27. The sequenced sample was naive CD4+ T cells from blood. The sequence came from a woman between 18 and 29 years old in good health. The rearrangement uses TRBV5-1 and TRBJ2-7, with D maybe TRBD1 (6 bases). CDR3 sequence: CASSKGGRSFSYEQYF. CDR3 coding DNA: TGCGCCAGCAGCAAAGGGGGACGGAGCTTTTCCTACGAGCAGTACTTC. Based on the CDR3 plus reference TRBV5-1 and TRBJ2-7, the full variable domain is KAGVTQTPRYLIKTRGQQVTLSCSPISGHRSVSWYQQTPGQGLQFLFEYFSETQRNKGNFPGRFSGRQFSNSRSEMNVSTLELGDSALYLCASSKGGRSFSYEQYFGPGTRLTVT.